The clone carrying this TCR beta chain was seen once. The data were obtained in a study of long-term antiretroviral therapy in people with HIV. On the study more broadly: In the earliest collections, sampling predates the 2015 immediate-ART recommendation by about a decade.

The study drew at least one pre-ART and at least two post-ART PBMC samples from every donor. There are 17 residues in the CDR3. Survey-level immunoSEQ v3.0 assays were run. Sequencing of each sample targeted about 35,000-50,000 T-cell genomes. Generated by immunoSEQ multiplex PCR, the TCRdb table keeps only in-frame clones and is missing some. This table has tens of thousands of clones, around 80% appearing once. The origin of this receptor is a woman aged 18-29 years with HIV. The specimen comprised unsorted PBMCs, sampled 0.8 years after starting antiretroviral therapy. This chain uses TRBV21-1 with TRBJ2-1; the table's D call of TRBD2 was not tested on the DNA. TRBV21-1 is given as a pseudogene. CDR3 nucleotide sequence: TGTGCCAGCAGCAAAGGGGGCGGGAGAGGATTATTCAATGAGCAGTTCTTC. It specifies CASSKGGGRGLFNEQFF.